A single sample gave rise to the 10 T cell receptor beta chains below, sequenced in a study of blood T cell repertoires in COVID-19. Profiling relied on immunoSEQ multiplex PCR, and the TCRdb table lists in-frame clones only, not all of them. The sample holds approximately 220,000 clones, around nine tenths seen once. Sequenced: PBMCs or T cells enriched from blood (not recorded which). Receptors originate from a woman in her 30s with acute COVID-19.

The J gene is TRBJ2-7, the V gene TRBV5-4; maybe TRBD2 (5 bases). The germline V gene has CDR1 SGHNT and CDR2 YYREEE (reference sequence). Trimming left V 4 bases short and J 2 bases short, with 13 bases between. CDR3 length: 14 residues. The CDR3 DNA follows: TGTGCCAGCAGCACCTCACGGACTCCCTACGAGCAGTACTTC. Residues: CASSTSRTPYEQYF.

CDR3 region: CASSLGGDTEAFF. The CDR3 DNA follows: TGTGCCAGCAGCCTCGGGGGGGACACTGAAGCTTTCTTT. This sequence joins TRBV6-5 and TRBJ1-1, with a weak D call TRBD1 (5 bases). CDR3 size: 13 residues. Trimming took 6 bases from V and 3 from J, leaving 11 bases between them. Germline V gene lookup returns CDR1 MNHEY and CDR2 SVGAGI.

V is TRBV6-2 or TRBV6-3 and J is TRBJ1-2, with TRBD1 matching over 7 bases. The CDR3 has 15 amino acids. V was clipped by 4 bases and J by 3 bases; unmatched bases: 8. Per the germline V gene, CDR1 is MNHEY and CDR2 is SVGEGT. This chain's CDR3 is CASSSPQQGYYGYTF. CDR3 nucleotide sequence: TGTGCCAGCAGTTCACCCCAACAGGGGTACTATGGCTACACCTTC.

CDR3 in amino acids: CASSFRRTQYF. The CDR3 nucleotides read TGTGCCAGCAGTTTTCGTAGAACGCAGTATTTT. The J gene is TRBJ2-3, the V gene TRBV12-3 or TRBV12-4; D unclear. The CDR3 length is 11 residues. Trimming removed 3 bases at V and 9 bases at J, with 7 bases between.

On this clone: Other DNA sequences in this sample translate to the same CDR3. V gene TRBV5-1 combines with J gene TRBJ1-6, with 10 bases lining up with TRBD1. This CDR3 has 15 residues. Germline V gives CDR1 SGHRS, CDR2 YFSETQ. The junction had 2 bases not matched to a gene; V was cut back by 3 bases and J by 5 bases. This CDR3 reads CASSSGTGDNSPLHF. CDR3 sequence (DNA): TGCGCCAGCAGCTCTGGGACAGGGGATAATTCACCCCTCCACTTT.

The rearrangement links TRBV7-3 to TRBJ1-2, with 8 bases identical to TRBD1. Germline lookup yields CDR1 SGHTA and CDR2 FQGTGA. CDR3 length equals 14 residues. V gave up 2 bases and J gave up 6 bases; unmatched junction bases: 5. CDR3 in DNA: TGTGCCAGCAGCTTAGCCAGGGGGCGAGATGGCTACACCTTC. Translating gives CASSLARGRDGYTF.

This chain links TRBV5-4 with TRBJ1-1, with unresolved D. V was pared by 9 bases and J by 0 bases, with 12 bases between. Germline V gene sequence: CDR1 SGHNT, CDR2 YYREEE (reference sequence). This CDR3 is built from 13 residues. In DNA form, the CDR3 reads TGTGCCATCGCTATCGGTTTGAACACTGAAGCTTTCTTT. It encodes CAIAIGLNTEAFF.

This clone came up once. The chain has TRBV5-6 and TRBJ2-7; possible D gene TRBD1, 5 bases. Germline V gene data show CDR1 as SGHDT and CDR2 as YYEEEE. This CDR3 contains 12 residues. V was clipped by 3 bases and J by 6 bases, with 10 bases between them. CDR3: CASSSRVGEQYF. The CDR3, as DNA: TGTGCCAGCAGCTCCAGGGTGGGCGAGCAGTACTTC.

The chain is built from TRBV18 and TRBJ1-5; 9 bases agree with TRBD1. Unmatched junction bases numbered 7, after V lost 6 bases and J lost 4 bases. CDR1 is KGHSH and CDR2 is LQKENI in the germline V gene. This CDR3 region has 15 residues. The CDR3 DNA reads TGTGCCAGCTCTCAACCGGGACAGGGAAATCAGCCCCAGCATTTT. Encoded protein: CASSQPGQGNQPQHF.

The V gene is TRBV2, the J gene TRBJ2-7, with 9 bases matching TRBD2. The CDR3 is made up of 14 amino acids. J gave up 2 bases and V 3 bases, and 2 bases lay outside the gene matches. CDR1 and CDR2 (germline): SNHLY, FYNNEI. CDR3 bases: TGTGCCAGCAGTGAGCGGGGGGGCCCCTACGAGCAGTACTTC. Amino acids: CASSERGGPYEQYF.